These 19 T cell receptor beta chains were all obtained from the same sample, sequenced in a study of cytomegalovirus exposure and HLA in healthy donors. The PCR had 60 Vbeta and 13 Jbeta primers. Repertoires were generated with immunoSEQ multiplex PCR, while TCRdb's copy carries only in-frame clones and drops some. Here the sample spans approximately 100,000 clones, 74% being singletons. The sequenced material came from PBMCs. These receptor sequences come from a human donor in good health.

V usage is TRBV19 and J usage is TRBJ2-2; possibly TRBD2 for D (6 bases). CDR3 length: 15 residues. V was clipped by 7 bases and J by 0 bases, with 12 bases between them. Germline values: CDR1 LNHDA, CDR2 SQIVND (reference sequence). The CDR3 spells CASTYGGANTGELFF. The CDR3 coding sequence is TGTGCCAGTACTTACGGGGGAGCGAACACCGGGGAGCTGTTTTTT. The full variable domain, its missing parts supplied by reference TRBV19 and TRBJ2-2, is DGGITQSPKYLFRKEGQNVTLSCEQNLNHDAMYWYRQDPGQGLRLIYYSQIVNDFQKGDIAEGYSVSREKKESFPLTVTSAQKNPTAFYLCASTYGGANTGELFFGEGSRLTVL.

This clone was found a few times. DNA for the CDR3: TGTGCCAGCGGCCGGGGCTACGAGCAGTACTTC. Amino acids: CASGRGYEQYF. This sequence joins TRBV2 and TRBJ2-7, with a possible D match to TRBD2 (5 bases). Trimming removed 8 bases from V and 3 bases from J, with 8 bases in between. In germline, CDR1 is SNHLY, CDR2 FYNNEI. CDR3 size: 11 residues. Full variable domain (missing parts from reference TRBV2 and TRBJ2-7): EPEVTQTPSHQVTQMGQEVILRCVPISNHLYFYWYRQILGQKVEFLVSFYNNEISEKSEIFDDQFSVERPDGSNFTLKIRSTKLEDSAMYFCASGRGYEQYFGPGTRLTVT.

The V and J genes are TRBV9 and TRBJ1-1, with D perhaps matching TRBD1 (6 bases). Trimming took 4 bases from V and 4 from J, leaving 14 bases between them. CDR1 is SGDLS and CDR2 is YYNGEE in the germline V gene. The CDR3 is 14 residues long. As DNA, the CDR3 is TGTGCCAGCAGCCTACAGGGTTGGGGCACTGAAGCTTTCTTT. Amino acids: CASSLQGWGTEAFF.

CDR3 residues: CASRDSNQPQHF. CDR3 bases: TGTGCCAGCAGGGACAGTAATCAGCCCCAGCATTTT. V gene TRBV28 combines with J gene TRBJ1-5, with D possibly matching TRBD1 (6 bases). CDR1 and CDR2 from the germline V gene are MDHEN and SYDVKM. Trimming shortened V by 6 bases and J by 4 bases, and 7 bases separated the two germline ends. The CDR3 has 12 residues.

V and J are TRBV29-1 and TRBJ2-7, with 11 bases lining up with TRBD1. This CDR3 region has 16 residues. Germline assignment: CDR1 SQVTM and CDR2 ANQGSEA. J lost 1 base, V lost 5 bases, and 10 bases had no gene match. CDR3 region: CSVQLRGTGGSYEQYF. The CDR3 nucleotides are TGCAGCGTTCAGCTACGGGGGACAGGGGGATCCTACGAGCAGTACTTC.

This clone showed up just a few times. CDR3 in amino acids: CASSMGEGRRTSTDTQYF. CDR3 in DNA: TGTGCCAGTAGTATGGGGGAGGGACGGCGGACTAGCACAGATACGCAGTATTTT. The V gene is TRBV19, the J gene TRBJ2-3; 7 bases line up with TRBD2. J was trimmed by 0 bases and V by 3 bases; bases with no gene match: 12. There are 18 residues in the CDR3. Germline V lookup: CDR1 LNHDA, CDR2 SQIVND (reference sequence). The entire variable domain, with the rest obtained from reference TRBV19 and TRBJ2-3, is as follows: DGGITQSPKYLFRKEGQNVTLSCEQNLNHDAMYWYRQDPGQGLRLIYYSQIVNDFQKGDIAEGYSVSREKKESFPLTVTSAQKNPTAFYLCASSMGEGRRTSTDTQYFGPGTRLTVL.

The CDR3 spells CASRQGTNEKLFF. The CDR3 DNA is TGTGCCAGCAGACAGGGAACTAATGAAAAACTGTTTTTT. The chain recombines TRBV2 with TRBJ1-4; D possibly corresponds to TRBD1 (6 bases). The CDR3 totals 13 residues. In germline, CDR1 is SNHLY, CDR2 FYNNEI. The germline V and J ends were trimmed by 6 bases and 1 base, with 6 bases remaining between them.

This clone was seen once. The chain couples TRBV7-9 to TRBJ2-1, with D possibly TRBD2 on 5 matching bases. The CDR3 length is 15 residues. Trimming stripped 2 bases from V and 2 bases from J, with 10 bases between. Germline V gene sequence: CDR1 SEHNR, CDR2 FQNEAQ (reference sequence). The CDR3 DNA sequence: TGTGCCAGCAGCTTATTCCTAGCAGCCTACAATGAGCAGTTCTTC. Translation gives CASSLFLAAYNEQFF.

About this clone: The junction departs from germline at one end; a sequencing error may be responsible. The CDR3 is CSSSLVQSSRAYGYTF. Here the CDR3 DNA reads TGTTCCAGCAGCTTAGTACAGTCCTCGAGGGCCTATGGCTACACCTTC. The chain recombines TRBV7-9 with TRBJ1-2; no definite D call. Germline V gene data show CDR1 as SEHNR and CDR2 as FQNEAQ (reference sequence). CDR3 length: 16 amino acids. Variable domain in full (rest from reference TRBV7-9 and TRBJ1-2): DTGVSQNPRHKITKRGQNVTFRCDPISEHNRLYWYRQTLGQGPEFLTYFQNEAQLEKSRLLSDRFSAERPKGSFSTLEIQRTEQGDSAMYLCSSSLVQSSRAYGYTFGSGTRLTVV.

This clone has more than one count but fewer than ten. This sequence joins TRBV5-5 and TRBJ1-1; possible D gene TRBD1, 6 bases. CDR3 size: 16 residues. Germline V lookup: CDR1 SGHKS, CDR2 YYEKEE (reference sequence). Trimming cost V 4 bases and J 1 base, with 17 bases left between them. The DNA for the CDR3 is TGTGCCAGCAGCCTACCCTACAGGGATCGGAACACTGAAGCTTTCTTT. Translating gives CASSLPYRDRNTEAFF.

This chain links TRBV10-1 with TRBJ1-1, with 7 positions matching TRBD1. CDR3 length: 14 amino acids. The trim removed 0 bases at V and 4 bases at J, leaving 2 bases unmatched. Germline V lookup: CDR1 WNHNN, CDR2 SYGVQD (reference sequence). The CDR3 sequence: CASSESTGTTEAFF. Here the CDR3 DNA reads TGCGCCAGCAGTGAGTCGACAGGGACCACTGAAGCTTTCTTT.

Worth noting for this clone: One junction end does not reproduce the germline sequence, and a read error may be involved. This chain joins TRBV27 and TRBJ2-1; 12 bases match TRBD1. CDR1 MNHEY and CDR2 SMNVEV come from the germline V gene (reference sequence). CDR3 size: 15 residues. CDR3: CASGFRGQGANEQFF. The CDR3 DNA reads TGTGCCAGCGGTTTCAGGGGACAGGGGGCAAATGAGCAGTTCTTC.

As to this clone: One end of the junction does not line up with germline, which may come from a read error. The chain uses TRBV29-1 and TRBJ1-1, with D possibly being TRBD1 (5 bases). This CDR3 comprises 13 residues. CDR1 is SQVTM and CDR2 is ANQGSEA in the germline V gene. DNA of the CDR3: TGCAGCGTCCAACAGGCCACGAACACTGAAGTTTTCTTT. It encodes CSVQQATNTEVFF.

CDR3 in amino acids: CASSLVGGALTGELFF. In DNA form, the CDR3 reads TGTGCCAGCAGCCTCGTCGGGGGGGCACTGACCGGGGAGCTGTTTTTT. The chain is built from TRBV13 and TRBJ2-2; 8 nucleotides agree with TRBD2. This CDR3 is 16 amino acids long. The germline CDR1 and CDR2 sequences are PRHDT and FYEKMQ (reference sequence). V shed 5 bases and J 5 bases; nucleotides not matched to a gene: 10.

This clone was seen only a few times. This chain uses TRBV30 with TRBJ1-2; 8 nucleotides match TRBD1. The CDR3 spans 13 residues. From germline, CDR1 is GTSNPN and CDR2 SVGIG (reference sequence). The J segment lost 4 bases and the V segment lost 4 bases, leaving 5 bases of the junction unmatched. The CDR3 region has the DNA TGTGCCTGGACAGGGGGCGGCCGCTATGGCTACACCTTC. This sequence encodes CAWTGGGRYGYTF.

Concerning this clone itself: One end of the junction varies from germline; a read error may be responsible. V and J are TRBV18 and TRBJ2-3; TRBD1 matches 7 bases. In germline, CDR1 is KGHSH, CDR2 LQKENI. The CDR3 runs to 13 residues. CDR3 DNA sequence: TGTGCCACCTCACAGGGGTCCACAGATACGCAGTATTTT. Its protein product is CATSQGSTDTQYF. The full variable domain, completed using reference TRBV18 and TRBJ2-3, is NAGVMQNPRHLVRRRGQEARLRCSPMKGHSHVYWYRQLPEEGLKFMVYLQKENIIDESGMPKERFSAEFPKEGPSILRIQQVVRGDSAAYFCATSQGSTDTQYFGPGTRLTVL.

This clone appeared once. This chain joins TRBV28 and TRBJ1-2, with D unresolved. Per the germline V gene, CDR1 is MDHEN and CDR2 is SYDVKM. The CDR3 length is 13 residues. V was trimmed by 6 bases and J by 6 bases, leaving 14 bases between them. The CDR3 protein is CASSPTRTNGYTF. In nucleotides, the CDR3 is TGTGCCAGCAGCCCCACCCGGACTAATGGCTACACCTTC.

The CDR3: CASSFGGRGNQPQHF. Written as DNA, the CDR3 is TGTGCCAGCAGTTTCGGGGGTAGGGGCAATCAGCCCCAGCATTTT. This chain connects TRBV28 to TRBJ1-5; tentatively, D is TRBD1 (5 bases). V was pared by 3 bases and J by 2 bases, with 11 bases between. This CDR3 has 15 amino acids. Looked up from germline, CDR1 is MDHEN and CDR2 is SYDVKM.

CDR3 sequence reads: CASSSVLAGAQRPTDTQYF. CDR3 nucleotides: TGTGCCAGCAGTTCGGTACTAGCGGGAGCTCAAAGACCGACAGATACGCAGTATTTT. J is TRBJ2-3 and V is TRBV27; 11 nucleotides align to TRBD2. V was pared by 4 bases and J by 3 bases, with 15 bases of the junction left unmatched. This CDR3 has 19 residues. CDR1 and CDR2 (germline): MNHEY, SMNVEV (reference sequence).